This T cell receptor beta chain originates from a study of blood T cell repertoires in COVID-19. Assay: immunoSEQ multiplex PCR; the TCRdb copy retains only in-frame clones and omits some. The sample consists of hundreds of thousands of clones, roughly 80% of them appearing once. CDR1 is KGHSH, CDR2 LQKENI, per germline. Trimming left V 0 bases short and J 2 bases short, with 8 bases between. This CDR3 has 14 residues. Sequencing was done on a sample of PBMCs or T cells enriched from blood (not recorded which). The receptor's source is a man in his forties or fifties who had been exposed to COVID-19. The V and J genes are TRBV18 and TRBJ2-7; possible D gene TRBD2, 5 bases. As DNA, the CDR3 is TGTGCCAGCTCACCACCGGGAGTGACCTACGAGCAGTACTTC. It is translated as CASSPPGVTYEQYF.